One sample yielded the 28 T cell receptor beta chains listed below, sequenced in a study of PD-1 blockade in classical Hodgkin lymphoma. Sequencing used immunoSEQ multiplex PCR; TCRdb keeps in-frame clones, though not all of them. The repertoire has 5,000 to 7,000 clones, 78% of them found once; the top ten carry approximately 3.6%. The patients all showed relapse after autologous stem cell transplantation, while their brentuximab vedotin exposure varied. Negative magnetic selection isolated CD4+ T cells from thawed PBMCs. Sequencing used CD4+ T cells from blood, obtained at baseline. These receptor sequences come from a human donor with classical Hodgkin lymphoma.

The rearrangement uses TRBV18 and TRBJ2-7, with D tentatively TRBD2 (6 bases). Germline assignment: CDR1 KGHSH and CDR2 LQKENI. V gave up 2 bases and J gave up 4 bases, with 12 bases separating them. This CDR3 has 14 residues. DNA of the CDR3: TGTGCCAGCTCACCAGGGAGGATGGGTTACGAGCAGTACTTC. Residues: CASSPGRMGYEQYF.

This clone was detected only a few times. The V and J genes are TRBV5-6 and TRBJ2-3; possible D gene TRBD2, 7 bases. V lost 2 bases to trimming and J lost 5 bases, with 18 bases between them. The CDR3 extends over 16 amino acids. Germline CDR1 is SGHDT and CDR2 is YYEEEE. The CDR3: CASSFQAGARVDTQYF. CDR3 sequence (DNA): TGTGCCAGCAGCTTCCAGGCGGGGGCACGAGTAGATACGCAGTATTTT.

The rearrangement joins TRBV27 to TRBJ1-1; D might be TRBD1 (5 bases). V was shortened by 5 bases and J by 0 bases, with 16 bases between the two germline ends. In germline, CDR1 is MNHEY, CDR2 SMNVEV (reference sequence). This CDR3 spans 16 amino acids. The CDR3 coding sequence is TGTGCCAGCAGTCGCGCCCACAGGAGAATGAACACTGAAGCTTTCTTT. It is translated as CASSRAHRRMNTEAFF.

This clone showed up just once. The chain joins TRBV4-2 to TRBJ2-4; tentatively, D is TRBD2 (6 bases). This CDR3 contains 17 residues. The V and J ends lost 0 bases and 3 bases respectively, with 15 bases between them. Germline loops: CDR1 LGHNA, CDR2 YNFKEQ. CDR3: CASSQDRGWGGKNIQYF. The CDR3 region has the DNA TGTGCCAGCAGCCAAGATCGGGGGTGGGGTGGCAAAAACATTCAGTACTTC.

The rearrangement joins TRBV7-2 to TRBJ2-4; 10 nucleotides agree with TRBD2. The CDR3 runs to 15 residues. V dropped 4 bases and J dropped 7; count of bases not matched to a gene: 7. Germline CDR1 reads SGHTA; CDR2 reads FQGNSA. The CDR3 loop reads CASSYLAGARNIQYF. The CDR3, as DNA: TGTGCCAGCAGCTACCTAGCGGGGGCGAGGAACATTCAGTACTTC.

The V and J genes are TRBV4-3 and TRBJ1-1; no reliable D call. This CDR3 has 9 residues. V lost 6 bases, J lost 5 bases, and 1 base lay in between. CDR1 and CDR2 (germline): LGHNA, YSLEER. CDR3 loop: CASRTEAFF. The CDR3 coding sequence is TGCGCCAGCAGGACTGAAGCTTTCTTT.

The chain is built from TRBV25-1 and TRBJ1-2, with 9 bases matching TRBD1. The CDR3 runs to 15 residues. The germline CDR1 and CDR2 sequences are MGHDK and SYGVNS. Trimming removed 4 bases from V and 3 bases from J; junction bases left unmatched: 6. Written as DNA, the CDR3 is TGTGCCAGCAGTGCTTCACAGGGGGCGCACTATGGCTACACCTTC. Translated, it gives CASSASQGAHYGYTF.

The CDR3 bases are TGTGCCAGCAGCGCAGAGCTGGGGGTGGAGACCCAGTACTTC. Translation gives CASSAELGVETQYF. This chain links TRBV9 with TRBJ2-5; possibly TRBD1 or TRBD2 for D (5 bases each). The germline gives CDR1 SGDLS, CDR2 YYNGEE. The CDR3 runs to 14 residues. Trimming cost V 3 bases and J 5 bases, with 14 bases left between them.

The chain employs TRBV4-1 and TRBJ1-2; tentative D call: TRBD1 (6 bases). Trimming took off 1 base at V and 3 bases at J, with 27 bases between the two ends. Germline V gives CDR1 MGHRA, CDR2 YSYEKL. The CDR3 is 20 residues long. CDR3 loop: CASSQVLPKQGSSHDYGYTF. The DNA for the CDR3 is TGCGCCAGCAGCCAAGTCCTTCCGAAACAGGGATCCAGCCATGACTATGGCTACACCTTC.

The J gene is TRBJ2-2, the V gene TRBV28; D is uncertain. The CDR3 has 14 amino acids. Germline loops: CDR1 MDHEN, CDR2 SYDVKM. V dropped 5 bases and J dropped 1 base, with 8 bases sitting between them. The CDR3 reads CASSKTVNTGELFF. CDR3 in DNA: TGTGCCAGCAGTAAAACAGTGAACACCGGGGAGCTGTTTTTT.

The chain couples TRBV6-6 to TRBJ1-2, with D possibly TRBD1 on 6 matching bases. V lost 4 bases to trimming and J lost 7 bases, with 19 bases between them. CDR1 is MNHNY, CDR2 SVGAGI, per germline (reference sequence). This CDR3 region has 15 residues. CDR3 sequence (DNA): TGTGCCAGCAGTTCCTCGGGCGGGGGGCAAGGTGGCTACACCTTC. This codes for CASSSSGGGQGGYTF.

The chain couples TRBV6-1 to TRBJ2-7, with a possible D match to TRBD1 (5 bases). Germline loops: CDR1 MNHNS, CDR2 SASEGT. Between the trimmed V and J ends, which lost 8 bases and 6 bases, there was a span of 23 bases. This CDR3 is built from 15 residues. The DNA of the CDR3 is TGTGCCAGCCGAGAGTTGGGGCCTTTCGAGCGCGAGCAGTACTTC. Translation gives CASRELGPFEREQYF.

J is TRBJ1-6 and V is TRBV9; weak D call: TRBD1 (5 bases). The length of the CDR3 is 14 residues. The ends were cut back, 0 bases at V and 7 bases at J, with 8 bases in the middle. Germline V gene lookup returns CDR1 SGDLS and CDR2 YYNGEE. In nucleotides, the CDR3 is TGTGCCAGCAGCGTAGGGGGCGAGAATTCACCCCTCCACTTT. Amino acids: CASSVGGENSPLHF.

CDR3 coding DNA: TGTGCCAGCAGTTACTCGAGGGACAGATATCAGCCCCAGCATTTT. This codes for CASSYSRDRYQPQHF. This chain joins TRBV6-6 and TRBJ1-5; 7 bases line up with TRBD1. J lost 5 bases, V lost 0 bases, and 4 bases had no gene match. This CDR3 is built from 15 residues. Germline CDR1 is MNHNY and CDR2 is SVGAGI (reference sequence).

V and J are TRBV6-6 and TRBJ2-7, with D perhaps TRBD2 (6 bases). The CDR3 spans 15 residues. Trimming removed 2 bases at V and 5 bases at J, with 16 bases between. Germline-derived CDR1 and CDR2 are MNHNY and SVGAGI (reference sequence). CDR3 in DNA: TGTGCCAGCAGTTACGCCGGTGGGGGGTACCACGAGCAGTACTTC. Encoded protein: CASSYAGGGYHEQYF.

J is TRBJ2-1 and V is TRBV18; a possible D gene is TRBD2 (7 bases). CDR3 size: 13 residues. In germline, CDR1 is KGHSH, CDR2 LQKENI. The V end lost 6 bases, the J end lost 10 bases, and 16 bases lay between the germline ends. CDR3 DNA sequence: TGTGCCAGCTCTCTTGCGGGGGCTTGGGAGCAGTTCTTC. Its translation is CASSLAGAWEQFF.

This rearrangement joins TRBV6-6 to TRBJ1-3, with unresolved D. Germline V gene sequence: CDR1 MNHNY, CDR2 SVGAGI (reference sequence). V gave up 2 bases and J gave up 0 bases, with 8 bases separating them. This CDR3 spans 15 amino acids. The CDR3 is CASSYDSSSGNTIYF. The CDR3 DNA sequence: TGTGCCAGCAGTTACGACTCGAGCTCTGGAAACACCATATATTTT.

The chain combines TRBV30 with TRBJ1-5; D possibly corresponds to TRBD1 (5 bases). Germline values: CDR1 GTSNPN, CDR2 SVGIG (reference sequence). The CDR3 has 16 amino acids. Deletions cut 5 bases from V and 1 base from J, with 18 bases between. CDR3 region: CAWGAEGRASNQPQHF. The CDR3 DNA sequence: TGTGCCTGGGGGGCGGAGGGCAGGGCAAGCAATCAGCCCCAGCATTTT.

The J gene is TRBJ2-5, the V gene TRBV2; 7 bases are a match to TRBD1. CDR3 length equals 14 residues. Trimming at V came to 6 bases and at J to 5 bases, leaving 9 bases not matched to a gene. Germline V gene lookup returns CDR1 SNHLY and CDR2 FYNNEI. Here the CDR3 reads CASRTERGPETQYF. The CDR3 nucleotides are TGTGCCAGCAGAACGGAGAGGGGGCCTGAGACCCAGTACTTC.

The chain links TRBV28 to TRBJ1-3, with 7 bases that match TRBD1. CDR1 MDHEN and CDR2 SYDVKM come from the germline V gene. The length of the CDR3 is 16 residues. Unmatched junction bases numbered 4, after V lost 2 bases and J lost 0 bases. The CDR3 spells CASSLGTAYSGNTIYF. The CDR3 DNA reads TGTGCCAGCAGTTTAGGGACAGCGTACTCTGGAAACACCATATATTTT.

The chain couples TRBV19 to TRBJ1-1; TRBD1 agrees at 10 bases. This CDR3 has 14 amino acids. Per the germline V gene, CDR1 is LNHDA and CDR2 is SQIVND (reference sequence). Trimming at V came to 6 bases and at J to 5 bases, leaving 6 bases not matched to a gene. The chain's CDR3 is CASSQTGGRTEAFF. Written as DNA, the CDR3 is TGTGCCAGTAGCCAGACAGGGGGCCGAACTGAAGCTTTCTTT.

This clone was counted between two and nine times. V is TRBV28 and J is TRBJ2-1; TRBD1 matches 9 bases. J gave up 5 bases and V 3 bases, and 11 bases lay outside the gene matches. This CDR3 comprises 17 residues. Germline lookup yields CDR1 MDHEN and CDR2 SYDVKM. The CDR3 DNA reads TGTGCCAGCAGTTTCCCCTCCGGGACAGGGACCCACAATGAGCAGTTCTTC. Protein product: CASSFPSGTGTHNEQFF.

The CDR3: CASSIDLGAGVTDTQYF. The CDR3 bases are TGTGCCAGTAGTATAGATCTTGGGGCAGGGGTAACAGATACGCAGTATTTT. J is TRBJ2-3 and V is TRBV19, with a tentative D call TRBD1 (6 bases). CDR3 length equals 17 residues. Trimming shortened V by 0 bases and J by 3 bases, and 16 bases separated the two germline ends. Germline CDR1 LNHDA, CDR2 SQIVND (reference sequence). Based on the CDR3 plus reference TRBV19 and TRBJ2-3, the full variable domain is DGGITQSPKYLFRKEGQNVTLSCEQNLNHDAMYWYRQDPGQGLRLIYYSQIVNDFQKGDIAEGYSVSREKKESFPLTVTSAQKNPTAFYLCASSIDLGAGVTDTQYFGPGTRLTVL.

This clone was seen only a few times. The chain couples TRBV28 to TRBJ1-4, with D perhaps TRBD1 (5 bases). Germline V lookup: CDR1 MDHEN, CDR2 SYDVKM. Trimming removed 2 bases at V and 14 bases at J, with 30 bases between. The CDR3 contains 18 residues. Here the CDR3 reads CASSLRGTRGMARKRLFF. The CDR3 DNA follows: TGTGCCAGCAGTTTACGGGGGACTAGAGGGATGGCGAGAAAACGGCTGTTTTTT.

The chain recombines TRBV10-3 with TRBJ1-1; D gene unclear. The germline gives CDR1 ENHRY, CDR2 SYGVKD. This CDR3 has 15 amino acids. Trimming took off 2 bases at V and 3 bases at J, with 13 bases between the two ends. CDR3 sequence reads: CAISEAPRTDTEAFF. As DNA, the CDR3 is TGTGCCATCAGTGAGGCCCCCAGGACCGACACTGAAGCTTTCTTT.

The chain is built from TRBV27 and TRBJ1-1; a weak D match, TRBD1 (5 bases). Germline CDR1 reads MNHEY; CDR2 reads SMNVEV (reference sequence). Between the trimmed V and J ends, which lost 4 bases and 4 bases, there was a span of 19 bases. The CDR3 spans 16 residues. CDR3 in DNA: TGTGCCAGCAGTTCGTACAGGATCTCTAGTGGCACTGAAGCTTTCTTT. Protein: CASSSYRISSGTEAFF.

The chain employs TRBV15 and TRBJ1-5; 9 bases line up with TRBD1. The germline V gene encodes CDR1 LNHNV and CDR2 YYDKDF (reference sequence). This CDR3 has 16 residues. Unmatched junction bases numbered 9, after V lost 5 bases and J lost 4 bases. The CDR3 DNA reads as TGTGCCACCAGCCTACAGGGGGCCGGCGCAAATCAGCCCCAGCATTTT. As protein: CATSLQGAGANQPQHF.

This clone occurred once. The CDR3 protein is CASSIGTGGLNTEAFF. CDR3 DNA sequence: TGTGCCAGTAGTATAGGGACAGGGGGCCTGAACACTGAAGCTTTCTTT. This chain connects TRBV19 to TRBJ1-1; 11 nucleotides agree with TRBD1. The V and J ends lost 1 base and 0 bases, in that order; junction bases with no gene match: 1. This CDR3 is 16 amino acids long. Germline lookup yields CDR1 LNHDA and CDR2 SQIVND (reference sequence).